This T cell receptor (beta chain) was found in a study of T cells in Graves' hyperthyroidism and ophthalmopathy. The wider study: The initial diagnosis was the point when peripheral blood was collected, ahead of any treatment. Study results and caveats: Most thyroid clonotypes expanded above 0.001 appeared in blood too.

There are many counts of this clonotype. Its specificity is unknown. Lactation, pregnancy, other autoimmune disease or uncontrolled infection excluded patients. The investigators amplified TCR beta CDR3 regions from RNA transcripts. First-round RT-PCR with HTBI primers amplified the TCR CDR3 region. TCRdb reprocessed the multiplex PCR reads with MiXCR, giving one entry per CDR3 protein. The sample holds roughly 500,000 distinct CDR3 sequences; around a fifth are singletons and the top ten take around 47%. CDR3 size: 12 residues. In germline, CDR1 is SNHLY, CDR2 FYNNEI. V was trimmed by 6 bases and J by 7 bases, leaving 10 bases between them.

The J gene is TRBJ2-1, the V gene TRBV2; D call uncertain. The receptor was derived from a woman aged 70-85 years with Graves' ophthalmopathy. The sample comprised blood. The CDR3 DNA sequence: TGTGCCAGCAGGTCGTCACCAAATGAGCAGTTCTTC. Translating gives CASRSSPNEQFF.